This TCR beta chain is from a study of technical replicates of blood from a few donors. Profiling relied on immunoSEQ multiplex PCR, and the TCRdb table lists in-frame clones only, not all of them. The sample records 45,000 to 60,000 clones, around 84% being singletons. The germline V gene has CDR1 MGHRA and CDR2 YSYEKL. This CDR3 spans 15 amino acids. V was shortened by 3 bases and J by 8 bases, with 19 bases between the two germline ends. Sequences were obtained from PBMCs. This receptor was obtained from a human donor in good health. Some clones in this sample may be carry-over from other donors' samples. The gene calls are TRBV4-1 and TRBJ1-2; D remains unclear. For the CDR3, the DNA is TGCGCCAGCAGCCACGCCCTGGCAGGCGTTAGGGGCTACACCTTC. Its protein is CASSHALAGVRGYTF.